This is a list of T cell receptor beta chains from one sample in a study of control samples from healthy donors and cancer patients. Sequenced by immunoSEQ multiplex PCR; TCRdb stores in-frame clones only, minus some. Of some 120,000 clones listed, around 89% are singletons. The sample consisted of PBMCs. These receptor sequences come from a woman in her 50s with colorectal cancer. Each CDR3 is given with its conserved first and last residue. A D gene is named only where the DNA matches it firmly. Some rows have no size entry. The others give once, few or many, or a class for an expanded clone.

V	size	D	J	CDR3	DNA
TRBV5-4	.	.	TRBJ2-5	CASSLSGTLQETQYF	TGTGCCAGCAGCTTGTCTGGGACACTACAAGAGACCCAGTACTTC
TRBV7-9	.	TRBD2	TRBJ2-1	CATKALAGGNEQFF	TGTGCCACAAAGGCACTAGCGGGGGGCAATGAGCAGTTCTTC
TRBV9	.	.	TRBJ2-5	CASSVGRVQETQYF	TGTGCCAGCAGCGTAGGACGAGTACAAGAGACCCAGTACTTC
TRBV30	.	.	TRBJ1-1	CAWRDSLNTEAFF	TGTGCCTGGAGAGACAGCTTGAACACTGAAGCTTTCTTT
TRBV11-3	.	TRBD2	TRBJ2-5	CASSLGGTSGGAETQYF	TGTGCCAGCAGCTTAGGCGGGACTAGCGGGGGGGCAGAGACCCAGTACTTC
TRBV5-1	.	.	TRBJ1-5	CASSLGGASNQPQHF	TGCGCCAGCAGCTTGGGGGGAGCTAGCAATCAGCCCCAGCATTTT
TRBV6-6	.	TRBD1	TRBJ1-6	CASSFRQGANSPLHF	TGTGCCAGCAGTTTTAGACAGGGAGCAAATTCACCCCTCCACTTT
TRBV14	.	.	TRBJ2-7	CASSPLPGEGTPEQYF	TGTGCCAGCAGCCCCCTCCCCGGGGAAGGGACTCCCGAGCAGTACTTC
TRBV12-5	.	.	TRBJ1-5	CASALDRNQPQHF	TGTGCTAGTGCCTTGGACAGAAATCAGCCCCAGCATTTT
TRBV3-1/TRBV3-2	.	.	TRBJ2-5	CASSQEDLTKETQYF	TGTGCCAGCAGCCAAGAAGACTTAACAAAAGAGACCCAGTACTTC
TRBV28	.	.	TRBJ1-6	CASTDTQRDLHF	TGTGCCAGCACCGATACCCAGCGCGACCTCCACTTT
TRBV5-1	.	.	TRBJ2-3	CASSFYPTDTQYF	TGCGCCAGCAGCTTCTACCCCACAGATACGCAGTATTTT
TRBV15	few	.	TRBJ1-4	CATSPDRTADNEKLFF	TGTGCCACCAGCCCGGACCGGACAGCCGATAATGAAAAACTGTTTTTT
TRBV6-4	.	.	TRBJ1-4	CASRSHGTNEKLFF	TGTGCCAGCAGGTCCCATGGAACTAATGAAAAACTGTTTTTT
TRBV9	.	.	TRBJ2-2	CASSRDLMLAGELFF	TGTGCCAGCAGCAGGGACCTAATGCTTGCGGGGGAGCTGTTTTTT
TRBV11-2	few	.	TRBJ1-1	CASSPPGQYTEAFF	TGTGCCAGCAGCCCTCCCGGACAGTACACTGAAGCTTTCTTT
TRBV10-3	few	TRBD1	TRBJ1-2	CATGNRDRGNYNYGYTF	TGTGCCACCGGAAACCGGGACAGGGGAAATTATAACTATGGCTACACCTTC
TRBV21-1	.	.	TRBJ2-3	CARPSGVCGGTQYF	TGTGCCAGACCTTCGGGTGTTTGTGGAGGTACGCAGTATTTT
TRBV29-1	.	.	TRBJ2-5	CSVGGVETQYF	TGCAGCGTTGGGGGAGTGGAGACCCAGTACTTC
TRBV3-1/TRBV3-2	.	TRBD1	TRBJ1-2	CASSPGRGVVGYTF	TGTGCCAGCAGCCCAGGCAGGGGGGTCGTGGGCTACACCTTC
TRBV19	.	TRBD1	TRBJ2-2	CASSRQGADGELFF	TGTGCCAGTAGTAGACAGGGGGCAGACGGGGAGCTGTTTTTT
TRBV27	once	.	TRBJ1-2	CASSRGQRYGYTF	TGTGCCAGCAGCCGAGGACAGCGCTATGGCTACACCTTC
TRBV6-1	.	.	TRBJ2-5	CASSEAGGTYGYF	TGTGCCAGCAGTGAAGCGGGCGGGACCTATGGGTACTTC
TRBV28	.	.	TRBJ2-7	CASSSRYEQYF	TGTGCCAGCAGTTCCCGTTACGAGCAGTACTTC
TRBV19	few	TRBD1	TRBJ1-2	CASSIGTGYGYTF	TGTGCCAGTAGTATCGGGACAGGGTATGGCTACACCTTC
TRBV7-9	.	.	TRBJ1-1	CASSLVTGNTEAFF	TGTGCCAGCAGCTTAGTTACAGGGAACACTGAAGCTTTCTTT
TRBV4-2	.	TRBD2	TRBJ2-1	CASSQDGLAGGSVLDEQFF	TGTGCCAGCAGCCAAGATGGGCTAGCGGGAGGGAGTGTTCTGGATGAGCAGTTCTTC
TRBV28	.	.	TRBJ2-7	CASRGWGPPGPEDEQYF	TGTGCCAGCAGGGGGTGGGGGCCTCCAGGTCCGGAGGACGAGCAGTACTTC
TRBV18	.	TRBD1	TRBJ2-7	CASSRSTGTELYEQYF	TGTGCCAGCTCACGTTCAACCGGGACAGAATTATACGAGCAGTACTTC
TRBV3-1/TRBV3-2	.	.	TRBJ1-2	CASSQDPGFTYGYTF	TGTGCCAGCAGCCAAGATCCGGGATTTACTTATGGCTACACCTTC
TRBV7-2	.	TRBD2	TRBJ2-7	CASSLPLYAGVPLDYEQYF	TGTGCCAGCAGCTTACCGCTGTATGCGGGGGTCCCACTTGACTACGAGCAGTACTTC
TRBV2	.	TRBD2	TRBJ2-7	CASRVTSAQYF	TGTGCCAGCAGGGTGACTAGCGCGCAGTACTTC
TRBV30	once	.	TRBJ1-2	CAWTRGASGHTF	TGTGCCTGGACGAGGGGGGCCTCTGGTCACACCTTC
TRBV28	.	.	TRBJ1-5	CASVPGPWQPQHF	TGTGCCAGCGTTCCGGGGCCCTGGCAGCCCCAGCATTTT
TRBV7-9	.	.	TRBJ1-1	CASSLGSGGVTEAFF	TGTGCCAGCAGCTTAGGTTCTGGGGGTGTTACTGAAGCTTTCTTT
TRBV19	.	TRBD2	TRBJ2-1	CASSRAPGGQFF	TGTGCCAGTAGTCGAGCTCCGGGGGGGCAGTTCTTC
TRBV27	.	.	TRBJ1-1	CASSSGRRDTEAFF	TGTGCCAGCAGTTCGGGACGGCGGGACACTGAAGCTTTCTTT
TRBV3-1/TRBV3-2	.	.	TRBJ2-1	CASSQPNSGGLYNEQFF	TGTGCCAGCAGCCAACCAAACTCGGGGGGCCTCTACAATGAGCAGTTCTTC
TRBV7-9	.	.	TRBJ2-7	CASSLAGDGYEQYF	TGTGCCAGCAGCTTGGCGGGTGATGGCTACGAGCAGTACTTC
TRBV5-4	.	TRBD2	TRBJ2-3	CASSWEGLAGVRDTQYF	TGTGCCAGCAGCTGGGAGGGACTAGCGGGGGTGCGAGATACGCAGTATTTT